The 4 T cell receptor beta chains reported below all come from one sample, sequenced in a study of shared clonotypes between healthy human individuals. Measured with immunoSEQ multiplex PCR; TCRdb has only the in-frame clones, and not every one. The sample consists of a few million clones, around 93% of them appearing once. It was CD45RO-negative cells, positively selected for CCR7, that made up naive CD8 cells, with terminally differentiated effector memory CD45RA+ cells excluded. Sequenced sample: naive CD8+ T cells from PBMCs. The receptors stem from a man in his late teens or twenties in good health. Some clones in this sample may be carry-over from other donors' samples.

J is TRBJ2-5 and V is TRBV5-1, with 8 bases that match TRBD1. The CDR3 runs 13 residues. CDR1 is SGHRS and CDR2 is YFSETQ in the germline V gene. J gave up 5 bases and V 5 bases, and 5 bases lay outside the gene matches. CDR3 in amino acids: CASSDRGAETQYF. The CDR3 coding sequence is TGCGCCAGCAGTGACAGGGGCGCTGAGACCCAGTACTTC.

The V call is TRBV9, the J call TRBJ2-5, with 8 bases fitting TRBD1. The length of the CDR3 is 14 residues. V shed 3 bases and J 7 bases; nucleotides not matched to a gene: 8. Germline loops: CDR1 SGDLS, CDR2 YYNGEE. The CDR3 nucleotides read TGTGCCAGCAGCGATGGACAGGGTCGAGGGACCCAGTACTTC. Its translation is CASSDGQGRGTQYF. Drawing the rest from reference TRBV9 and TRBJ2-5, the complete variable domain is DSGVTQTPKHLITATGQRVTLRCSPRSGDLSVYWYQQSLDQGLQFLIQYYNGEERAKGNILERFSAQQFPDLHSELNLSSLELGDSALYFCASSDGQGRGTQYFGPGTRLLVL.

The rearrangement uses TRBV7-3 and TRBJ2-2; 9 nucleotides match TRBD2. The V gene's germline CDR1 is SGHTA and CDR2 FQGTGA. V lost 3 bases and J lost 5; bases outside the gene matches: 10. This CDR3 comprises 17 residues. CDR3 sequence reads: CASSFAPSLAGTGELFF. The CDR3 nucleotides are TGTGCCAGCAGCTTCGCCCCTAGTCTAGCGGGGACCGGGGAGCTGTTTTTT.

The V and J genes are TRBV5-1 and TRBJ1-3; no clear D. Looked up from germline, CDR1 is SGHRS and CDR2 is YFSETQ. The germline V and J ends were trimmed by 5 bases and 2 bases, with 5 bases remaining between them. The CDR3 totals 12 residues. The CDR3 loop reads CASRYPGNTIYF. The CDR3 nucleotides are TGCGCCAGCAGGTATCCTGGAAACACCATATATTTT.